Presented here are 28 T cell receptor beta chains from one specimen sequenced in a study of PD-1 and CTLA-4 blockade in melanoma. Sequencing used immunoSEQ multiplex PCR; TCRdb keeps in-frame clones, though not all of them. Seen here are about 16,000 clones, approximately 70% observed once, and the top ten hold less than 15%. This specimen was CD8+ T cells from peripheral blood, taken from a patient given anti-PD-1 treatment. These receptors were obtained from a human donor with melanoma.

The chain combines TRBV5-8 with TRBJ2-3, with 7 bases fitting TRBD2. This CDR3 has 14 amino acids. Germline trimming cut 1 base from V and 6 bases from J; bases unmatched to any gene: 5. From germline, CDR1 is SGHTS and CDR2 YDEGEE. The DNA of the CDR3 is TGTGCCAGCAGCTTGAGGACTAGTACTGATACGCAGTATTTT. It codes for CASSLRTSTDTQYF.

The gene calls are TRBV12-3 or TRBV12-4 and TRBJ1-6; D gene uncertain. The CDR3 is 13 amino acids. Trimming removed 2 bases from V and 10 bases from J, with 9 bases in between. The CDR3 region is CASSLTLRSPLHF. The CDR3 DNA follows: TGTGCCAGCAGTTTAACCCTCCGGTCACCCCTCCACTTT.

V and J are TRBV6-5 and TRBJ2-1; TRBD2 agrees at 7 bases. The germline V gene has CDR1 MNHEY and CDR2 SVGAGI. The CDR3 has 15 residues. Trimming removed 6 bases from V and 3 bases from J; junction bases left unmatched: 8. The CDR3 DNA sequence: TGTGCCAGCAGCCTCCCGGGACTAAACTACAATGAGCAGTTCTTC. Protein product: CASSLPGLNYNEQFF.

The chain combines TRBV5-1 with TRBJ1-1; no clear D gene. The ends were cut back, 0 bases at V and 1 base at J, with 10 bases in the middle. The CDR3 totals 15 residues. The germline V gene encodes CDR1 SGHRS and CDR2 YFSETQ. The CDR3 sequence: CASSLAAWGNTEAFF. The CDR3 coding sequence is TGCGCCAGCAGCTTGGCCGCTTGGGGGAACACTGAAGCTTTCTTT.

The rearrangement links TRBV11-2 to TRBJ2-1, with 7 bases fitting TRBD1. V shed 3 bases and J 10 bases; nucleotides not matched to a gene: 15. Germline V gene sequence: CDR1 SGHAT, CDR2 FQNNGV. The CDR3 totals 16 residues. The CDR3 sequence is CASSLLLGTAPIEQFF. The CDR3 bases are TGTGCCAGCAGCTTGTTACTCGGGACAGCACCGATCGAGCAGTTCTTC.

The chain couples TRBV27 to TRBJ1-2, with D perhaps TRBD1 (5 bases). Trimming stripped 3 bases from V and 8 bases from J, with 13 bases between. CDR1 is MNHEY, CDR2 SMNVEV, per germline (reference sequence). The length of the CDR3 is 13 residues. CDR3: CASSLGQGDGYTF. CDR3 nucleotides: TGTGCCAGCAGTTTGGGGCAGGGCGACGGCTACACCTTC.

The J gene is TRBJ2-3, the V gene TRBV9; D might be TRBD2 (5 bases). The CDR3 length is 13 residues. Germline CDR1 is SGDLS and CDR2 is YYNGEE. V was cut by 6 bases and J by 2 bases, with 10 bases left in between. In DNA form, the CDR3 reads TGTGCCAGCAACGAGGACTCCACAGATACGCAGTATTTT. As protein: CASNEDSTDTQYF. Complete variable domain (other parts from reference TRBV9 and TRBJ2-3): DSGVTQTPKHLITATGQRVTLRCSPRSGDLSVYWYQQSLDQGLQFLIQYYNGEERAKGNILERFSAQQFPDLHSELNLSSLELGDSALYFCASNEDSTDTQYFGPGTRLTVL.

This clone has just one count. The chain employs TRBV5-1 and TRBJ2-4; TRBD2 is a possible D gene (5 bases). The CDR3 runs 14 residues. CDR1 and CDR2 (germline): SGHRS, YFSETQ. Trimming took off 0 bases at V and 8 bases at J, with 12 bases between the two ends. The CDR3 loop reads CASSLVFLADIQYF. CDR3 sequence (DNA): TGCGCCAGCAGCTTGGTGTTCCTAGCAGACATTCAGTACTTC.

The chain combines TRBV6-5 with TRBJ1-1, with no clear D. There are 12 residues in the CDR3. Trimming took 9 bases from V and 3 from J, leaving 11 bases between them. The germline V gene has CDR1 MNHEY and CDR2 SVGAGI. Written as DNA, the CDR3 is TGTGCCAGTTACTCCTGGGACACTGAAGCTTTCTTT. Translated: CASYSWDTEAFF.

The chain links TRBV3-1 (or the pseudogene TRBV3-2) to TRBJ1-2; TRBD1 might be the D (5 bases). The CDR3 sequence is 16 residues long. The germline V and J ends were trimmed by 1 base and 1 base, with 13 bases remaining between them. Germline V gene lookup returns CDR1 LGHDT and CDR2 YNNKEL (reference sequence). The CDR3 DNA reads TGTGCCAGCAGCCAAGGATCGGGGGGGAGTAACTATGGCTACACCTTC. This gives the protein CASSQGSGGSNYGYTF.

The genes are TRBV29-1 and TRBJ2-3; 10 bases are a match to TRBD2. Germline V CDR1 and CDR2: SQVTM, ANQGSEA. The J segment lost 0 bases and the V segment lost 4 bases, leaving 13 bases of the junction unmatched. This CDR3 contains 18 residues. The CDR3 loop reads CSVAGLAGERSSTDTQYF. The DNA of the CDR3 is TGCAGCGTTGCGGGGCTAGCGGGAGAGAGATCTAGCACAGATACGCAGTATTTT.

The chain employs TRBV5-1 and TRBJ1-1, with TRBD1 as a possible D gene (5 bases). This CDR3 has 12 amino acids. V lost 2 bases, J lost 6 bases, and 8 bases lay in between. Germline CDR1 reads SGHRS; CDR2 reads YFSETQ. CDR3 residues: CASSFDSSEAFF. For the CDR3, the DNA is TGCGCCAGCAGCTTCGACAGTTCTGAAGCTTTCTTT.

The chain joins TRBV4-2 to TRBJ2-7, with no clear D. The CDR3 length is 14 residues. Germline CDR1 is LGHNA and CDR2 is YNFKEQ. With 8 bases removed from V and 3 bases from J, the gap between germline ends came to 17 bases. The chain's CDR3 is CASGPSVTVYEQYF. The DNA for the CDR3 is TGTGCCAGCGGGCCGTCCGTCACAGTCTACGAGCAGTACTTC.

The chain combines TRBV6-5 with TRBJ2-4; possible D gene TRBD1, 6 bases. The CDR3 runs to 14 residues. The germline gives CDR1 MNHEY, CDR2 SVGAGI. V was pared by 4 bases and J by 5 bases, with 12 bases between. For the CDR3, the DNA is TGTGCCAGCAGTTTGGACAGTGGCCAAAACATTCAGTACTTC. As protein: CASSLDSGQNIQYF.

The V and J genes are TRBV13 and TRBJ1-4; no definite D call. Germline V lookup: CDR1 PRHDT, CDR2 FYEKMQ (reference sequence). The ends were cut back, 4 bases at V and 7 bases at J, with 13 bases in the middle. The CDR3 totals 14 residues. The CDR3: CASSSPRVSEKLFF. CDR3 nucleotides: TGTGCCAGCAGCTCCCCGAGGGTTTCTGAAAAACTGTTTTTT.

The chain carries TRBV6-6 and TRBJ1-4, with D perhaps matching TRBD1 (6 bases). Trimming removed 5 bases from V and 1 base from J, with 17 bases in between. This CDR3 contains 17 residues. Germline lookup yields CDR1 MNHNY and CDR2 SVGAGI (reference sequence). The CDR3 DNA sequence: TGTGCCAGCAGTCAACGAGTGGGGGGCGGAACTAATGAAAAACTGTTTTTT. Translated: CASSQRVGGGTNEKLFF.

The chain carries TRBV15 and TRBJ2-7; 10 positions match TRBD2. The CDR3 is 18 amino acids. Unmatched junction bases numbered 14, after V lost 0 bases and J lost 6 bases. Germline lookup yields CDR1 LNHNV and CDR2 YYDKDF (reference sequence). The CDR3 coding sequence is TGTGCCACCAGCAGAGATGTCGCCGAAATAGCGGGAGGTTCCGAGCAGTACTTC. Its translation is CATSRDVAEIAGGSEQYF.

This chain connects TRBV29-1 to TRBJ2-3; no definite D call. Germline V gene lookup returns CDR1 SQVTM and CDR2 ANQGSEA. Trimming took 7 bases from V and 2 from J, leaving 13 bases between them. The CDR3 length is 13 residues. CDR3 residues: CSGSSYSTDTQYF. The CDR3 DNA reads TGCAGCGGATCTTCGTACTCCACAGATACGCAGTATTTT.

The chain joins TRBV6-5 to TRBJ2-4; weak D call: TRBD2 (7 bases). This CDR3 spans 15 amino acids. V was clipped by 0 bases and J by 6 bases, with 12 bases between them. Per the germline V gene, CDR1 is MNHEY and CDR2 is SVGAGI. CDR3 nucleotide sequence: TGTGCCAGCAGTTACTCAGTGGGGGGGCGAAACATTCAGTACTTC. Amino acids: CASSYSVGGRNIQYF.

The chain carries TRBV19 and TRBJ1-6; unclear D gene. This CDR3 region has 14 residues. V gave up 3 bases and J gave up 7 bases, with 10 bases separating them. The V gene's germline CDR1 is LNHDA and CDR2 SQIVND (reference sequence). Here the CDR3 DNA reads TGTGCCAGTAGTATCCGGGCCTCCAATTCACCCCTCCACTTT. Amino acids: CASSIRASNSPLHF.

This clone turned up a few times. This chain uses TRBV3-1 (or the pseudogene TRBV3-2) with TRBJ2-5; perhaps D is TRBD1 or TRBD2 (5 bases each). CDR1 is LGHDT, CDR2 YNNKEL, per germline (reference sequence). V was shortened by 0 bases and J by 5 bases, with 13 bases between the two germline ends. The CDR3 runs 15 residues. The CDR3 region is CASSQEWQGEETQYF. In DNA, the CDR3 is TGTGCCAGCAGCCAAGAATGGCAAGGGGAGGAGACCCAGTACTTC.

The V call is TRBV5-6, the J call TRBJ2-7, with TRBD1 matching 9 bases. Losses at the gene ends were 2 bases for V and 5 bases for J; bases not matched to a gene: 5. CDR1 and CDR2 from the germline V gene are SGHDT and YYEEEE. This CDR3 contains 14 residues. The CDR3 loop is CASSFGTGFDEQYF. The CDR3 nucleotides read TGTGCCAGCAGCTTCGGGACAGGGTTCGACGAGCAGTACTTC.

The chain carries TRBV28 and TRBJ1-5, with D possibly being TRBD1 (6 bases). This CDR3 region has 15 residues. The V end lost 3 bases, the J end lost 1 base, and 10 bases lay between the germline ends. Germline-derived CDR1 and CDR2 are MDHEN and SYDVKM. The CDR3 region is CASSLGAASNQPQHF. The CDR3 region has the DNA TGTGCCAGCAGTTTGGGGGCAGCGAGCAATCAGCCCCAGCATTTT.

The V gene is TRBV7-9, the J gene TRBJ2-3; D might be TRBD1 (6 bases). V lost 5 bases and J lost 5, with 8 bases in between. CDR1 and CDR2 (germline): SEHNR, FQNEAQ (reference sequence). This CDR3 has 12 amino acids. The CDR3 loop reads CASSRQVDTQYF. The CDR3, as DNA: TGTGCCAGCAGCCGACAGGTAGATACGCAGTATTTT.

The V call is TRBV27, the J call TRBJ2-6; D call uncertain. The CDR3 totals 15 residues. Germline V gene lookup returns CDR1 MNHEY and CDR2 SMNVEV (reference sequence). V lost 3 bases and J 0 bases, leaving 6 bases between the germline ends. The CDR3 protein is CASSFFYSGANVLTF. In nucleotides, the CDR3 is TGTGCCAGCAGTTTTTTTTACTCTGGGGCCAACGTCCTGACTTTC.

The sample holds one count of this clone. This chain links TRBV18 with TRBJ2-3; tentatively, D is TRBD2 (5 bases). Germline V CDR1 and CDR2: KGHSH, LQKENI. This CDR3 contains 16 residues. Trimming left V 1 base short and J 6 bases short, with 17 bases between. The CDR3 bases are TGTGCCAGCTCACCACAAGTTCACGGGTGGGAGGATACGCAGTATTTT. Amino acid sequence: CASSPQVHGWEDTQYF.

This rearrangement joins TRBV12-5 to TRBJ2-1; 9 bases align to TRBD2. The CDR3 runs to 14 residues. Per germline, CDR1 LGHNT and CDR2 FRNRAP. Trimming cost V 6 bases and J 6 bases; bases outside gene matches: 6. CDR3 sequence (DNA): TGTGCTAGTGGACCCACGGGACTAGCCAATGAGCAGTTCTTC. It codes for CASGPTGLANEQFF.

The rearrangement joins TRBV9 to TRBJ1-5, with TRBD1 matching 7 bases. Germline V gives CDR1 SGDLS, CDR2 YYNGEE. J lost 8 bases, V lost 3 bases, and 8 bases had no gene match. This CDR3 has 14 residues. CDR3: CASSEGDSPEPQHF. CDR3 DNA: TGTGCCAGCAGCGAGGGGGACAGTCCGGAGCCCCAGCATTTT. Full variable domain (outside the CDR3, taken from reference TRBV9 and TRBJ1-5): DSGVTQTPKHLITATGQRVTLRCSPRSGDLSVYWYQQSLDQGLQFLIQYYNGEERAKGNILERFSAQQFPDLHSELNLSSLELGDSALYFCASSEGDSPEPQHFGDGTRLSIL.